The clone carrying this T cell receptor beta chain is a singleton in its sample. Its antigen is unknown. Vbeta (60) and Jbeta (13) primers were used in the PCR. The table came from immunoSEQ multiplex PCR; TCRdb's copy has only in-frame clones and leaves some out. The top ten clones hold approximately 0.85% of a sample with fewer than 200,000 clones, around 88% of them seen once. The CDR3 covers 16 residues. CDR1 is LNHDA, CDR2 SQIVND, per germline (reference sequence). V gave up 9 bases and J gave up 0 bases, with 18 bases separating them. Nominally healthy donors provided the samples, though records likely missed some immune exposures. This record belongs to a study of cytomegalovirus exposure and HLA in healthy donors. Study-wide results and caveats: Immune exposure was documented only through CMV serostatus. Being productive about 87% or about 30% of the time was typical of most TCR beta V segments in an earlier analysis. Donors were assumed by presence/absence analyses to have roughly uniform sequencing depth.

J is TRBJ1-3 and V is TRBV19; D is possibly TRBD1 (6 bases). This clonotype was sampled from a woman aged 30 to 39 in good health and CMV-seronegative. The sample comprised PBMCs. CDR3 DNA sequence: TGTGCCAGCAACAGGGATCACATCCCCTCTGGAAACACCATATATTTT. This gives the protein CASNRDHIPSGNTIYF.